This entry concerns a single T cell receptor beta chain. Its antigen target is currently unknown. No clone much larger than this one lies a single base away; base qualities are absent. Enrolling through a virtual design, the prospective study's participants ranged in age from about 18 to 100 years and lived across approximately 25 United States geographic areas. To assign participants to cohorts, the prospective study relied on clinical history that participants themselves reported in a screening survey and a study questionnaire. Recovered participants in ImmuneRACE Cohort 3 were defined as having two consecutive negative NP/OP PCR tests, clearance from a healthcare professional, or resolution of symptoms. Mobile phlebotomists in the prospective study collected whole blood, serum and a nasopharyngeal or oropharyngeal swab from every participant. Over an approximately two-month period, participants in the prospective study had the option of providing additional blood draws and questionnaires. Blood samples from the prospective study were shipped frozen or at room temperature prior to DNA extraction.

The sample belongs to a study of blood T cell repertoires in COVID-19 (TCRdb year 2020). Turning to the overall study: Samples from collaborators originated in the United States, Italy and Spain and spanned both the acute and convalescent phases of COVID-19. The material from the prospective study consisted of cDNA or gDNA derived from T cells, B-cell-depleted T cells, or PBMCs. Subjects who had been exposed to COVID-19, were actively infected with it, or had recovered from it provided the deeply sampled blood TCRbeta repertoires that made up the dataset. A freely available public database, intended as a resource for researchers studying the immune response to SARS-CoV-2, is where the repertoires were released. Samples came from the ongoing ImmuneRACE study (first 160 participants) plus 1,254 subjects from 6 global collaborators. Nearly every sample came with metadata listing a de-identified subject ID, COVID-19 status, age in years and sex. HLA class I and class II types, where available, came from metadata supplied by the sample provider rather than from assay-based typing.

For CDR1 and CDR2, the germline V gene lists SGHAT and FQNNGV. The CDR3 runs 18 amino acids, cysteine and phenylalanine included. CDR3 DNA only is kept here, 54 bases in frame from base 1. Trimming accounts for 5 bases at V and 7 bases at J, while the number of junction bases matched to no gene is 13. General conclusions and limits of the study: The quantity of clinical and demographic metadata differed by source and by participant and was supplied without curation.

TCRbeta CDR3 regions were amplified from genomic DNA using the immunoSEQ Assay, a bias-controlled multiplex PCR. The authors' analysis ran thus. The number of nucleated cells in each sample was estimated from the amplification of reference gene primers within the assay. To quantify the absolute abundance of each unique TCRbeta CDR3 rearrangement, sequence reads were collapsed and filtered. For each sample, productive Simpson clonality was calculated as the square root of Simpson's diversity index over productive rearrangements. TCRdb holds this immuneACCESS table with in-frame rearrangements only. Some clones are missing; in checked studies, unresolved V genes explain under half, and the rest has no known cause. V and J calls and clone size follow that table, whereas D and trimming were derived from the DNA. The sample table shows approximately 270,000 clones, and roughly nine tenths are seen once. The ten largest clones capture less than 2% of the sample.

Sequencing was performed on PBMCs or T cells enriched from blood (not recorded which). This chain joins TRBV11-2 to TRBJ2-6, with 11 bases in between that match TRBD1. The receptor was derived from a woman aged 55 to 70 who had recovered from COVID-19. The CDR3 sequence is CASSHRTGGDIGANVLTF. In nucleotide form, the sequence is TGTGCCAGCAGCCATCGGACAGGGGGCGATATTGGAGCCAACGTCCTGACTTTC.